These T cell receptor beta chains were read from a single sample in a study of blood T cells in healthy people across ages. One entry per CDR3 protein, called by TCRdb with MiXCR from the 5' RACE reads. The sample lists about 830,000 distinct CDR3 sequences, approximately 59% occurring once. Sequenced input: blood. The receptors shown here come from a man aged 25-45 years in good health. The CDR3 runs from the conserved cysteine through the conserved F or W. A D gene is named only where the DNA matches it firmly. For some rows the clone size is stated as once, few or many, or as a class when expanded; others skip it.

>NA|TRBJ1-2|TRBV20-1|TRBD1
CSAGDDVRGLDYGYTF
TGCAGTGCTGGAGATGATGTGAGGGGGCTTGACTATGGCTACACCTTC
>NA|TRBJ1-2|TRBV27|TRBD1
CASSLRTGGNYGYTF
TGTGCCAGCAGTTTAAGGACAGGGGGTAACTATGGCTACACCTTC
>many|TRBJ2-7|TRBV20-1|TRBD2
CSARSSGGAGQYF
TGCAGTGCTAGGAGTAGCGGGGGGGCCGGGCAGTACTTC
>NA|TRBJ2-4|TRBV19|NA
CASSIVEAGKNIQYF
TGTGCCAGTAGTATAGTGGAGGCAGGGAAAAACATTCAGTACTTC
>few|TRBJ2-5|TRBV5-1|NA
CASRAAISQETQYF
TGCGCCAGCAGGGCCGCAATATCCCAAGAGACCCAGTACTTC
>few|TRBJ2-5|TRBV29-1|TRBD1
CSGRQGTQETQYF
TGCAGCGGTAGACAGGGGACCCAAGAGACCCAGTACTTC
>NA|TRBJ2-7|TRBV4-2|NA
CASRRGTSEQYF
TGTGCCAGTAGAAGGGGCACAAGTGAGCAGTACTTC
>NA|TRBJ2-1|TRBV15|NA
CATSRDPSLVEQFF
TGTGCCACCAGCAGAGATCCTTCCCTAGTTGAGCAGTTCTTC
>NA|TRBJ2-7|TRBV25-1|NA
CASRRGGHEQYF
TGTGCCAGCCGGAGGGGAGGCCACGAGCAGTACTTC
>NA|TRBJ2-7|TRBV5-6|TRBD1
CASSYDRDYEQYF
TGTGCCAGCAGCTACGACAGGGATTACGAGCAGTACTTC
>NA|TRBJ2-1|TRBV2|NA
CASRRTLWGNEQFF
TGTGCCAGCAGACGGACCCTCTGGGGGAATGAGCAGTTCTTC
>NA|TRBJ1-1|TRBV4-1|NA
CASSQLQGATEAFF
TGCGCCAGCAGCCAATTACAGGGAGCCACTGAAGCTTTCTTT
>NA|TRBJ1-2|TRBV12-3/TRBV12-4|NA
CASSPGEDYGYTF
TGTGCCAGCAGTCCGGGAGAGGACTATGGCTACACCTTC
>NA|TRBJ1-2|TRBV27|TRBD1
CASTIGTGVGGYTF
TGTGCCAGCACCATCGGGACAGGGGTTGGTGGCTACACCTTC
>NA|TRBJ2-5|TRBV5-1|NA
CASSSRGGYQETQYF
TGCGCCAGCAGCTCGCGAGGCGGGTACCAAGAGACCCAGTACTTC
>few|TRBJ2-7|TRBV20-1|NA
CSARGGDLSSYEQYF
TGCAGTGCTAGAGGAGGGGACCTTAGCTCCTACGAGCAGTACTTC
>NA|TRBJ2-1|TRBV4-2|NA
CASSQGGGPYNEQFF
TGTGCCAGCAGCCAGGGCGGGGGCCCCTACAATGAGCAGTTCTTC
>NA|TRBJ2-6|TRBV29-1|TRBD1
CSVVTGGNVLTF
TGCAGCGTTGTAACAGGGGGCAACGTCCTGACTTTC
>NA|TRBJ2-1|TRBV6-5|TRBD2
CASSYSAGGSYNEQFF
TGTGCCAGCAGTTACTCGGCGGGGGGTTCCTACAATGAGCAGTTCTTC
>NA|TRBJ1-5|TRBV18|NA
CASSPEARQPQHF
TGTGCCAGCTCACCAGAGGCTCGCCAGCCCCAGCATTTT
>few|TRBJ2-3|TRBV5-1|TRBD2
CASSSGRAATTQYF
TGCGCCAGCAGCTCTGGGAGGGCGGCAACCACGCAGTATTTT
>NA|TRBJ2-5|TRBV29-1|TRBD2
CSATSGGAPQETQYF
TGCAGCGCAACTAGCGGGGGGGCCCCACAAGAGACCCAGTACTTC
>NA|TRBJ2-1|TRBV5-1|TRBD2
CASSLGSTSGGGDEQFF
TGCGCCAGCAGCTTGGGATCGACTAGCGGGGGAGGCGATGAGCAGTTCTTC
>NA|TRBJ2-5|TRBV4-3|TRBD1
CASSQEPRGQEAQYF
TGCGCCAGCAGCCAAGAACCCAGGGGGCAAGAGGCCCAGTACTTC
>NA|TRBJ2-7|TRBV29-1|NA
CSVDGGGGTSYEQYF
TGCAGCGTTGATGGGGGGGGCGGAACCTCCTACGAGCAGTACTTC
>few|TRBJ1-2|TRBV7-2|NA
CASSLSLWGINGYTF
TGTGCCAGCAGCTTAAGCCTTTGGGGAATTAATGGCTACACCTTC
>NA|TRBJ1-1|TRBV19|TRBD1
CASIRTGGSSEAFF
TGTGCCAGTATTCGGACAGGGGGCTCGTCTGAAGCTTTCTTT
>NA|TRBJ2-7|TRBV20-1|TRBD1
CSARTGETYEQYF
TGCAGTGCTCGGACAGGGGAGACCTACGAGCAGTACTTC
>NA|TRBJ2-7|TRBV20-1|NA
CSAPHPAGQNEQYF
TGCAGTGCACCTCATCCCGCAGGGCAAAACGAGCAGTACTTC
>NA|TRBJ2-5|TRBV2|TRBD2
CASNGGGMQETQYF
TGTGCCAGCAACGGCGGGGGGATGCAAGAGACCCAGTACTTC
>once|TRBJ2-7|TRBV20-1|NA
CSAPPNDYEQYF
TGCAGTGCCCCGCCAAATGACTACGAGCAGTACTTC
>NA|TRBJ2-4|TRBV12-3/TRBV12-4|NA
CASRNQGCELYF
TGTGCCAGCAGGAACCAAGGGTGCGAGCTGTACTTC
>NA|TRBJ2-1|TRBV5-1|NA
CASSLMQGSYNEQFF
TGCGCCAGCAGCTTGATGCAAGGCTCCTACAATGAGCAGTTCTTC
>NA|TRBJ1-5|TRBV20-1|NA
CSASTRTGRSNQPQHF
TGCAGTGCTAGTACTCGAACAGGGAGAAGCAATCAGCCCCAGCATTTT
>NA|TRBJ2-5|TRBV19|NA
CASSVRDARETQYF
TGTGCCAGTAGTGTGCGGGACGCGAGGGAGACCCAGTACTTC
>once|TRBJ1-1|TRBV4-1|TRBD1
CASSPTGQHTEAFF
TGCGCCAGCAGCCCGACAGGGCAGCACACTGAAGCTTTCTTT
>few|TRBJ2-1|TRBV7-3|TRBD1
CASSPDIQQGGEQFF
TGTGCCAGCAGCCCCGACATACAACAGGGGGGTGAGCAGTTCTTC
>NA|TRBJ1-4|TRBV30|TRBD1
CAWRGDSEKLFF
TGTGCCTGGAGAGGGGACAGTGAAAAACTGTTTTTT
>NA|TRBJ2-5|TRBV2|NA
CASSGPSRTQYF
TGTGCCAGCAGTGGGCCCTCTCGGACCCAGTACTTC
>many|TRBJ2-5|TRBV6-2/TRBV6-3|NA
CASRTGLRDQETQYF
TGTGCCAGCAGGACAGGTCTAAGGGACCAAGAGACCCAGTACTTC
>NA|TRBJ2-5|TRBV5-1|NA
CASSLGSGGVTQYF
TGCGCCAGCAGCTTAGGCTCCGGGGGCGTGACCCAGTACTTC
>once|TRBJ2-1|TRBV7-2|TRBD2
CASSGGTSGGNSYNEQFF
TGTGCCAGCTCCGGGGGGACTAGCGGGGGGAACTCCTACAATGAGCAGTTCTTC
>NA|TRBJ2-7|TRBV10-3|TRBD1
CAIGAGQGLGSYEQYF
TGTGCCATCGGTGCGGGACAGGGTTTGGGCTCCTACGAGCAGTACTTC
>few|TRBJ2-3|TRBV27|NA
CASKRGGSGVVSTDTQYF
TGTGCCAGCAAGAGGGGGGGCAGCGGGGTAGTGAGCACAGATACGCAGTATTTT
>NA|TRBJ2-5|TRBV3-1|TRBD2
CASSRGLAGGKETQYF
TGTGCCAGCAGCCGAGGACTAGCGGGGGGGAAAGAGACCCAGTACTTC
>NA|TRBJ2-5|TRBV28|TRBD2
CASSLLTSGGQETQYF
TGTGCCAGCAGTTTATTGACTAGCGGGGGCCAAGAGACCCAGTACTTC
>NA|TRBJ2-5|TRBV12-3/TRBV12-4|NA
CASTTWAAIQETQYF
TGTGCCAGCACCACATGGGCGGCGATACAAGAGACCCAGTACTTC
>NA|TRBJ1-6|TRBV10-3|NA
CAISESSTGGAGSPPHF
TGTGCCATCAGTGAGTCTAGTACGGGGGGCGCGGGTTCACCCCCCCACTTT